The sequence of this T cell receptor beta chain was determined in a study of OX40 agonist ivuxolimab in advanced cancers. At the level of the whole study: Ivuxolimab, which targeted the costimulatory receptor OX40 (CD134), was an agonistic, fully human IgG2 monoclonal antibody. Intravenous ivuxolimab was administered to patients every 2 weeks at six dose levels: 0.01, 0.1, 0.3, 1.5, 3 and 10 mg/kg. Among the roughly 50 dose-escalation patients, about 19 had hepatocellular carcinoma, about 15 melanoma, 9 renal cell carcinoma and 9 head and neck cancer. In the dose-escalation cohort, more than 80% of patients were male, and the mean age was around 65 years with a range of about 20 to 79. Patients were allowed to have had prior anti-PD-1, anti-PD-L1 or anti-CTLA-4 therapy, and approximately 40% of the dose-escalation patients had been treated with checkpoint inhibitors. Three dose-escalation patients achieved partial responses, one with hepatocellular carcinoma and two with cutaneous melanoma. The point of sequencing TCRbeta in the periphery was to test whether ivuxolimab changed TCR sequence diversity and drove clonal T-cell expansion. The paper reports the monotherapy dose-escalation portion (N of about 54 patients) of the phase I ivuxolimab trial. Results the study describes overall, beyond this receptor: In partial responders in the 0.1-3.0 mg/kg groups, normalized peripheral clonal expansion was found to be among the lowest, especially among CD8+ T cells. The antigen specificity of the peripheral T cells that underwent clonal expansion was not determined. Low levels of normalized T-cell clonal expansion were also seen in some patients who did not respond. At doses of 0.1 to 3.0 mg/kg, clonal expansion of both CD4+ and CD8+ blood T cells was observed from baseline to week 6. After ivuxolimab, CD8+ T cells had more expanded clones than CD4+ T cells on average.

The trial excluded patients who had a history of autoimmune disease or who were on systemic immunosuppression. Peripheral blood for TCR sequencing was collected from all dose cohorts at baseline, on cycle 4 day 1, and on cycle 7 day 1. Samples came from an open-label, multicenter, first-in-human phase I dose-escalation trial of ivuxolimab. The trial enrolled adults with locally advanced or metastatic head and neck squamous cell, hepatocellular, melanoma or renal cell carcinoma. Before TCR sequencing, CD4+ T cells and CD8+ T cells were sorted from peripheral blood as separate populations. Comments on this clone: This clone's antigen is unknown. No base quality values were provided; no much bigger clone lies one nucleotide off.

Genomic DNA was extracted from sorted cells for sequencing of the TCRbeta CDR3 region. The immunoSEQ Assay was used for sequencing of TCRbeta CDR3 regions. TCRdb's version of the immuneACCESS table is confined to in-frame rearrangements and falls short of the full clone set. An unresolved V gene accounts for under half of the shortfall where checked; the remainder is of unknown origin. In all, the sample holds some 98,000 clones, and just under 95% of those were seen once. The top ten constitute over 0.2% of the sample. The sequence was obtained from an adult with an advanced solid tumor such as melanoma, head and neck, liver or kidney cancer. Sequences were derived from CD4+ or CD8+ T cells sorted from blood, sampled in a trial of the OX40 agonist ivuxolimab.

Read as DNA, the sequence is TGTGCCAGCACACCCCGGGGGGTGAACACTGAAGCTTTCTTT. Its product reads: CASTPRGVNTEAFF. The sequence links TRBV5-5 to TRBJ1-1; matching of 5 bases hints at TRBD1 as the D gene. The junction carries 12 bases between V and J, which are trimmed by 6 bases and 0 bases respectively. Including the terminal cysteine and phenylalanine, the CDR3 comprises 14 residues. Of all the DNA, just the CDR3 is kept, 42 bases in frame from base 1. CDR1 SGHKS and CDR2 YYEKEE are derived from the germline V gene (reference sequence). Reference TRBV5-5 and TRBJ1-1 genes cover what lies past the CDR3, so the full variable domain is DAGVTQSPTHLIKTRGQQVTLRCSPISGHKSVSWYQQVLGQGPQFIFQYYEKEERGRGNFPDRFSARQFPNYSSELNVNALLLGDSALYLCASTPRGVNTEAFFGQGTRLTVV.